This T cell receptor beta chain was obtained from a study of CD8 T cell repertoires and HIV-1 epitope variants. Study-wide background: Each of Twenty-five Gag and Nef epitope peptides stimulated a separate culture. Enriched T cells were co-cultured with equal autologous T cell-negative cells.

Some clones are missing from TCRdb's copy, which holds only in-frame ones; the method was immunoSEQ multiplex PCR. The table has several thousand clones, about 64% seen once. The V end was cut by 3 bases, the J end by 2 bases, with 11 bases between. This CDR3 is 14 amino acids long. CDR1 is MDHEN and CDR2 is SYDVKM in the germline V gene. This clone was recorded a few times. Its antigen is not known. The sequenced material came from cultured CD8+ T cells derived from PBMCs. The genes are TRBV28 and TRBJ2-7, with D possibly matching TRBD2 (6 bases). This TCR was recovered from a male donor with HIV. The CDR3 loop is CASSLGTPAYEQYF. The CDR3 region has the DNA TGTGCCAGCAGTTTGGGGACTCCCGCCTACGAGCAGTACTTC.